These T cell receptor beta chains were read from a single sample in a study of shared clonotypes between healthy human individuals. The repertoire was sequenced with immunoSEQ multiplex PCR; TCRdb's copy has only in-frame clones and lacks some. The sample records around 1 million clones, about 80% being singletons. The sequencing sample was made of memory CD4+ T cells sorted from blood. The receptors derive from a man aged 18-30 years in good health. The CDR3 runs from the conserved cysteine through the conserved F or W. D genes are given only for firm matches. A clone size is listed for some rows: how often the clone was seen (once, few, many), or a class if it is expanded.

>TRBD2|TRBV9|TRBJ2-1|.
CASSPRTSASSYNEQFF
TGTGCCAGCAGCCCCCGGACTAGCGCGAGCTCCTACAATGAGCAGTTCTTC
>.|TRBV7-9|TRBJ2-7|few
CASSLRDAKYEQYF
TGTGCCAGCAGCCTAAGGGACGCGAAGTACGAGCAGTACTTC
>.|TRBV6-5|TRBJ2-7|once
CASSYGGQTLSYEQYF
TGTGCCAGCAGTTACGGCGGACAGACCCTCTCCTACGAGCAGTACTTC
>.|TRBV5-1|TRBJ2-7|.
CASSPGPSSYEQYF
TGCGCCAGCAGCCCCGGGCCGAGCTCCTACGAGCAGTACTTC
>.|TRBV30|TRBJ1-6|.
CAWSRGSDSPLHF
TGTGCCTGGAGCCGGGGATCGGATTCACCCCTCCACTTT
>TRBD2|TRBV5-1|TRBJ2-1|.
CASSSSGNGENEQFF
TGCGCCAGCAGCTCAAGCGGGAATGGGGAAAATGAGCAGTTCTTC
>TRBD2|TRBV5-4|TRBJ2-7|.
CASSLAGGGRAYEQYF
TGTGCCAGCAGCTTGGCAGGAGGCGGGAGGGCCTACGAGCAGTACTTC
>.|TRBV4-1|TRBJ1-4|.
CASSQAPLSGEKLFF
TGCGCCAGCAGCCAAGCACCGCTAAGTGGGGAAAAACTGTTTTTT
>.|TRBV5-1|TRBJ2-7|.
CASSKQVGPYEQYF
TGCGCCAGCAGTAAACAGGTTGGCCCCTACGAGCAGTACTTC
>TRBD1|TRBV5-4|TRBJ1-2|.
CASSLGAQGTYGYTF
TGTGCCAGCAGCTTGGGCGCACAGGGGACCTATGGCTACACCTTC
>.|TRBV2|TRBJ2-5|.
CATLLGGYEETQYF
TGTGCCACCCTCCTAGGGGGGTATGAAGAGACCCAGTACTTC
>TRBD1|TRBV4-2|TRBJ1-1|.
CASSRLGQGITEAFF
TGTGCCAGCAGCCGATTGGGACAGGGGATAACTGAAGCTTTCTTT
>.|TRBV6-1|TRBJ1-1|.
CASSLVHNTEAFF
TGTGCCAGCAGCCTAGTCCACAACACTGAAGCTTTCTTT
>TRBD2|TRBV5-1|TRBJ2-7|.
CASSFSGTTYEQYF
TGCGCCAGCAGCTTCAGCGGGACCACCTACGAGCAGTACTTC
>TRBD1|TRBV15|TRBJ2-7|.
CATSRERDSIYEQYF
TGTGCCACCAGCAGAGAACGGGACAGCATCTACGAGCAGTACTTC
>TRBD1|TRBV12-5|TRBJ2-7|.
CASGLVQGLTYEQYF
TGTGCTAGTGGTTTGGTACAGGGGCTAACCTACGAGCAGTACTTC
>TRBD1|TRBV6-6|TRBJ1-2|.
CASSLDRGANYGYTF
TGTGCCAGCAGCCTGGACAGGGGGGCTAACTATGGCTACACCTTC
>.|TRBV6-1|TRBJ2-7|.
CASSEAHAGYKGEQYF
TGTGCCAGCAGTGAAGCCCATGCAGGGTACAAAGGCGAGCAGTACTTC
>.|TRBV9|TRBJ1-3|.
CASSPQEGRSAGNTIYF
TGTGCCAGCAGCCCCCAGGAGGGGCGCTCTGCTGGAAACACCATATATTTT
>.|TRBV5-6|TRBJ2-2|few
CASSPSTGFHRNTGELFF
TGTGCCAGCAGCCCCTCGACCGGGTTCCACCGGAACACCGGGGAGCTGTTTTTT